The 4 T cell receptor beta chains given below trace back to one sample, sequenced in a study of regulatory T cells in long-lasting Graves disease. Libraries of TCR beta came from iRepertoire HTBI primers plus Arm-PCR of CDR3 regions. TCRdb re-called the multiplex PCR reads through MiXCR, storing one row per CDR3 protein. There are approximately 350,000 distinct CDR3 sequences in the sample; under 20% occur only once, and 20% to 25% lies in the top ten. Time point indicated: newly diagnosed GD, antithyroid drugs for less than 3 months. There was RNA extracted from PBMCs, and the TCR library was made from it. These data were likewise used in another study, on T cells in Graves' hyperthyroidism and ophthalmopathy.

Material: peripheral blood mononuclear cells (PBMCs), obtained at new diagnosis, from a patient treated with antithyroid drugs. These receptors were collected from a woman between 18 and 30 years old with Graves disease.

Here the CDR3 DNA reads TGTGCCAGCAGCCGTGACAGGGGGGGGTGGAATGAGCAGTTCTTC. This sequence encodes CASSRDRGGWNEQFF. The gene calls are TRBV3-1 and TRBJ2-1; 9 bases align to TRBD1. The CDR3 has 15 amino acids. V lost 4 bases to trimming and J lost 7 bases; unmatched junction nucleotides: 8. Per germline, CDR1 LGHDT and CDR2 YNNKEL (reference sequence).

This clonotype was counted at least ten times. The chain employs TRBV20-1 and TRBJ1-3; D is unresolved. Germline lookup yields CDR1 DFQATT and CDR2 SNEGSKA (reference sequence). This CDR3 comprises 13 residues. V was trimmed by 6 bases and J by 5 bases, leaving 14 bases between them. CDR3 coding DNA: TGCAGTGCCCAAGCGGGGATGCGAAACACCATATATTTT. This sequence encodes CSAQAGMRNTIYF.

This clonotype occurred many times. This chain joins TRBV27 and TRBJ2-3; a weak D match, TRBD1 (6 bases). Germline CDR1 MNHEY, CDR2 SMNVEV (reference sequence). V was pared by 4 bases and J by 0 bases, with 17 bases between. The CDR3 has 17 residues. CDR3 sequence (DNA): TGTGCCAGCAGTTCTCCCCAGGGGAGAGGGAGCACAGATACGCAGTATTTT. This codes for CASSSPQGRGSTDTQYF.

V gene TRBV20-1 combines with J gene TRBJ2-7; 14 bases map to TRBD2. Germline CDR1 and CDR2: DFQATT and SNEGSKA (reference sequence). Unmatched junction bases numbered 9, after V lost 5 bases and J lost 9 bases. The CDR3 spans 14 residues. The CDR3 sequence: CSAPRLAGGHGQYF. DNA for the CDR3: TGCAGTGCTCCCAGACTAGCGGGGGGGCACGGGCAGTACTTC.